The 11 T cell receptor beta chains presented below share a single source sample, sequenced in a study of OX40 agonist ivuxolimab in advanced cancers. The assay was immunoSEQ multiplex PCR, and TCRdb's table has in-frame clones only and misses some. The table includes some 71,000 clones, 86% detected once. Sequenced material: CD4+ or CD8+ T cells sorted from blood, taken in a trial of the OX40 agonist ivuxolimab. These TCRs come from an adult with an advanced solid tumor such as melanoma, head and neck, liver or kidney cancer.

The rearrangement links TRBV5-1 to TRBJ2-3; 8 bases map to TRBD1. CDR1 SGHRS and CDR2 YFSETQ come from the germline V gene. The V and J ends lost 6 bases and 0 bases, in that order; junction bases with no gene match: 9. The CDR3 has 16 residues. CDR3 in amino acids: CASTTTGGISTDTQYF. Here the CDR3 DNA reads TGCGCCAGCACTACTACAGGGGGAATTAGCACAGATACGCAGTATTTT.

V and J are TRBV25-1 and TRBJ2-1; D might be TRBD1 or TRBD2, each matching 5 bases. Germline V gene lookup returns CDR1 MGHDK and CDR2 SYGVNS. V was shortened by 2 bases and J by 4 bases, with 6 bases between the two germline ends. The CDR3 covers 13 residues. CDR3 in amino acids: CASSEEGYNEQFF. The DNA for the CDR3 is TGTGCCAGCAGTGAAGAGGGGTACAATGAGCAGTTCTTC.

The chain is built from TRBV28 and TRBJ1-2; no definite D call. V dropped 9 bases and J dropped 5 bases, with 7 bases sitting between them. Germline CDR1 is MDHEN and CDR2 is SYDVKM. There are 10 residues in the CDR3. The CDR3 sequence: CASSRYGYTF. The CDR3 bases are TGTGCCAGTAGTCGTTATGGCTACACCTTC.

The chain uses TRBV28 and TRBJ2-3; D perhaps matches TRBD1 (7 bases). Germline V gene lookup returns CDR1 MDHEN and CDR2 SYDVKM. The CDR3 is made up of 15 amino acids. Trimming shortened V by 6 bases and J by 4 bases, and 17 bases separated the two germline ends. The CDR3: CASSLTQGGSDTQYF. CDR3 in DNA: TGTGCCAGCAGCCTGACTCAGGGGGGATCAGATACGCAGTATTTT.

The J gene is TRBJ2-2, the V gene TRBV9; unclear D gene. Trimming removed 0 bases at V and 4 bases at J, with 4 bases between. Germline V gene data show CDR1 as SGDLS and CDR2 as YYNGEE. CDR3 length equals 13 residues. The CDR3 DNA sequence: TGTGCCAGCAGCGTAGGGGCCACCGGGGAGCTGTTTTTT. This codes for CASSVGATGELFF.

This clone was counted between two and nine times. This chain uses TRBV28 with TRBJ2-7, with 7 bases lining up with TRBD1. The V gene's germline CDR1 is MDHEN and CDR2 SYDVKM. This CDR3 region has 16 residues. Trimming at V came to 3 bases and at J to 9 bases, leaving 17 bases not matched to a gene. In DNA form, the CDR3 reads TGTGCCAGCAGTTTCACCGGGACAGCCAGTGCCCTGTGGCAGTACTTC. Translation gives CASSFTGTASALWQYF.

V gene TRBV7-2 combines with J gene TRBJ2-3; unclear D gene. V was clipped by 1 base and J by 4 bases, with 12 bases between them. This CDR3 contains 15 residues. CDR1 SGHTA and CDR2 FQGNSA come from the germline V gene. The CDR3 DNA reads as TGTGCCAGCAGCTTAGATATATCGGTAGCAGATACGCAGTATTTT. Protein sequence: CASSLDISVADTQYF.

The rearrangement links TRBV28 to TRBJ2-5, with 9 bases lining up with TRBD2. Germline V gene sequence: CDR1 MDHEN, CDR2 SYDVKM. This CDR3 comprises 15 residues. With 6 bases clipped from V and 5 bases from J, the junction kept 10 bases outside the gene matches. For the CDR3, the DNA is TGTGCCAGCAGCCCGCCGGCGGGGGGGCGGGAGACCCAGTACTTC. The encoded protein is CASSPPAGGRETQYF.

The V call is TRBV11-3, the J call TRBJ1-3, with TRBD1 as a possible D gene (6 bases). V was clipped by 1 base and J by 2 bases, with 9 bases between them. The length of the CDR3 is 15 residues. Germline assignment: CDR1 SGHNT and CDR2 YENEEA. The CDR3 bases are TGTGCCAGCAGCTTAGGTCAGGGGCCTGGAAACACCATATATTTT. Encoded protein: CASSLGQGPGNTIYF.

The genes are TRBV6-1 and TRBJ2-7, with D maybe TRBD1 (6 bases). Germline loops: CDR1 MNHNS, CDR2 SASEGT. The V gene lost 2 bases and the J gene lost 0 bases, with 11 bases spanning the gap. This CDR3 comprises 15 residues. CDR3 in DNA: TGTGCCAGCAGTGAACAGGGGACGAGCTCCTACGAGCAGTACTTC. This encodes CASSEQGTSSYEQYF.

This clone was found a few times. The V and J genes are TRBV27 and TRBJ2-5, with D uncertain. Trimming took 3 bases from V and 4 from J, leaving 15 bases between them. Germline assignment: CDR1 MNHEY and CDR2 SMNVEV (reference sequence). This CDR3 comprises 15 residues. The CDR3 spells CASSFRPPYPETQYF. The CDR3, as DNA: TGTGCCAGCAGTTTCCGTCCCCCTTATCCAGAGACCCAGTACTTC.